Presented here are 32 T cell receptor beta chains from one specimen sequenced in a study of spatial heterogeneity in lung cancer. The sample's time point: sample taken at primary tumor resection. No cells were sorted before sequencing. The whole RNA sequenced was extracted from tumor, nontumor lung or frozen PBMC. From the 5' RACE reads, TCRdb called clonotypes with MiXCR, one entry per CDR3 protein. The sample has about 85,000 distinct CDR3 sequences, approximately 20% seen once. The source material was PBMCs, sampled at surgery. The source is a male donor with early-stage non-small cell lung cancer.

This clonotype was seen ten or more times. This chain uses TRBV4-3 with TRBJ1-6, with D possibly matching TRBD1 (5 bases). Per the germline V gene, CDR1 is LGHNA and CDR2 is YSLEER. The V and J ends lost 0 bases and 9 bases respectively, with 18 bases between them. The CDR3 covers 17 residues. DNA of the CDR3: TGCGCCAGCAGCCAAGAGCCCCCAGGGTCCGGATTTTCACCCCTCCACTTT. Protein product: CASSQEPPGSGFSPLHF.

V is TRBV7-2 and J is TRBJ2-5, with D possibly being TRBD2 (5 bases). V was trimmed by 6 bases and J by 0 bases, leaving 11 bases between them. CDR1 and CDR2 from the germline V gene are SGHTA and FQGNSA. The CDR3 has 14 amino acids. The CDR3 DNA reads TGTGCCAGCAGGTCGCCGGGGTACCAAGAGACCCAGTACTTC. Amino acid sequence: CASRSPGYQETQYF.

This clonotype showed up just a few times. This chain joins TRBV12-3 or TRBV12-4 and TRBJ2-2; 9 bases fit TRBD2. V lost 5 bases to trimming and J lost 6 bases; unmatched junction nucleotides: 10. The CDR3 runs 16 residues. The CDR3 DNA is TGTGCCAGCAGTCGGCCGGGACTAGCCTCCGCCGGGGAGCTGTTTTTT. Its translation is CASSRPGLASAGELFF.

This clonotype was found many times. The chain combines TRBV10-3 with TRBJ2-3, with 9 positions matching TRBD1. J gave up 8 bases and V 10 bases, and 13 bases lay outside the gene matches. Germline V gives CDR1 ENHRY, CDR2 SYGVKD. This CDR3 region has 14 residues. This chain's CDR3 is CATLRGQGRGTQYF. For the CDR3, the DNA is TGTGCCACCCTCCGCGGACAGGGGCGAGGTACGCAGTATTTT.

The rearrangement links TRBV15 to TRBJ1-4; D unresolved. Deletions cut 1 base from V and 2 bases from J, with 8 bases between. Germline loops: CDR1 LNHNV, CDR2 YYDKDF (reference sequence). CDR3 length: 15 residues. The CDR3 reads CATSRGEQTNEKLFF. The DNA of the CDR3 is TGTGCCACCAGCAGAGGGGAGCAGACTAATGAAAAACTGTTTTTT.

This chain joins TRBV6-1 and TRBJ2-7, with 8 bases identical to TRBD1. Trimming cost V 6 bases and J 4 bases; bases outside gene matches: 8. This CDR3 comprises 14 residues. Per germline, CDR1 MNHNS and CDR2 SASEGT. The CDR3: CASRKTGEVYEQYF. The DNA of the CDR3 is TGTGCCAGCAGGAAGACAGGGGAGGTATACGAGCAGTACTTC.

This clonotype appeared a few times. The chain couples TRBV3-1 to TRBJ2-1; no firm D call. CDR1 and CDR2 from the germline V gene are LGHDT and YNNKEL (reference sequence). With 0 bases removed from V and 7 bases from J, the gap between germline ends came to 16 bases. This CDR3 is built from 16 residues. Here the CDR3 DNA reads TGTGCCAGCAGCCAAGAAGGATTCTTCCCTAGGAATGAGCAGTTCTTC. This gives the protein CASSQEGFFPRNEQFF.

The genes are TRBV5-5 and TRBJ2-1; 10 bases align to TRBD2. The CDR3 runs to 16 residues. Germline V gives CDR1 SGHKS, CDR2 YYEKEE (reference sequence). Trimming cost V 2 bases and J 2 bases; bases outside gene matches: 4. CDR3: CASSFTGTSAYNEQFF. CDR3 in DNA: TGTGCCAGCAGCTTTACCGGGACTAGCGCCTACAATGAGCAGTTCTTC.

The rearrangement joins TRBV6-6 to TRBJ2-4; D not resolved. Germline CDR1 MNHNY, CDR2 SVGAGI (reference sequence). This CDR3 has 15 residues. V was trimmed by 0 bases and J by 0 bases, leaving 6 bases between them. The CDR3 nucleotides read TGTGCCAGCAGTTACTCTGGGATAGCCAAAAACATTCAGTACTTC. Translated, it gives CASSYSGIAKNIQYF.

The chain carries TRBV20-1 and TRBJ2-3; D call uncertain. V shed 7 bases and J shed 1 base, with 9 bases lying between them. Germline CDR1 is DFQATT and CDR2 is SNEGSKA (reference sequence). CDR3 length equals 12 residues. The DNA for the CDR3 is TGCAGTGGGCTCGTGGGCACAGATACGCAGTATTTT. This sequence encodes CSGLVGTDTQYF.

Only one count was recorded for this clonotype. J is TRBJ1-6 and V is TRBV27, with D tentatively TRBD1 (6 bases). This CDR3 is built from 15 residues. Germline loops: CDR1 MNHEY, CDR2 SMNVEV (reference sequence). Trimming pared 0 bases from V and 9 bases from J, leaving 12 bases between. The CDR3 loop reads CASSLSTGSISPLHF. The CDR3 nucleotides are TGTGCCAGCAGTTTATCCACAGGGTCTATTTCACCCCTCCACTTT.

Only a few counts were recorded for this clonotype. The junction shows a germline mismatch at one end, possibly a read error. V usage is TRBV9 and J usage is TRBJ1-2; D is ambiguous. This CDR3 has 14 amino acids. Germline values: CDR1 SGDLS, CDR2 YYNGEE. The CDR3: CVSSGPGTNYGYTF. Written as DNA, the CDR3 is TGTGTCAGCAGCGGGCCTGGAACTAACTATGGCTACACCTTC.

This rearrangement joins TRBV5-1 to TRBJ2-5, with D uncertain. Germline V gene data show CDR1 as SGHRS and CDR2 as YFSETQ. The CDR3 contains 14 residues. Trimming cost V 4 bases and J 0 bases, with 10 bases left between them. CDR3: CASSRSGYQETQYF. CDR3 sequence (DNA): TGCGCCAGCAGCAGATCAGGATACCAAGAGACCCAGTACTTC.

This clonotype came up once. The chain uses TRBV20-1 and TRBJ2-5; TRBD2 matches 10 bases. Trimming took 7 bases from V and 3 from J; bases not matched to a gene: 8. This CDR3 has 14 residues. Looked up from germline, CDR1 is DFQATT and CDR2 is SNEGSKA (reference sequence). CDR3 nucleotide sequence: TGCAGTGTGATTAGCGGGGGGCGGGAAGAGACCCAGTACTTC. As protein: CSVISGGREETQYF.

The chain uses TRBV18 and TRBJ1-1; D gene ambiguous. V was clipped by 3 bases and J by 4 bases, with 9 bases between them. This CDR3 has 13 residues. Germline values: CDR1 KGHSH, CDR2 LQKENI. The CDR3 DNA reads TGTGCCAGCTCACCGTTGGGTGCCACTGAAGCTTTCTTT. Translated: CASSPLGATEAFF.

The count of this clonotype is one. The chain employs TRBV21-1 and TRBJ2-6; the DNA was not used to check the table's D call, TRBD1. TRBV21-1 is a documented pseudogene. The CDR3 totals 16 residues. CDR3 residues: CASSSRGTSGANVLTF. In DNA form, the CDR3 reads TGTGCCAGCAGCTCGAGGGGCACCTCTGGGGCCAACGTCCTGACTTTC.

This clonotype was seen more than once but under ten times. This chain uses TRBV7-2 with TRBJ1-5; 9 positions agree with TRBD1. This CDR3 has 15 residues. Germline values: CDR1 SGHTA, CDR2 FQGNSA. The J segment lost 10 bases and the V segment lost 4 bases, leaving 11 bases of the junction unmatched. DNA of the CDR3: TGTGCCAGCAGCTCAGACGGGACAGGGTTTAGCCCCCAGCATTTT. Translation gives CASSSDGTGFSPQHF. Full variable domain (rest looked up from reference TRBV7-2 and TRBJ1-5): GAGVSQSPSNKVTEKGKDVELRCDPISGHTALYWYRQSLGQGLEFLIYFQGNSAPDKSGLPSDRFSAERTGGSVSTLTIQRTQQEDSAVYLCASSSDGTGFSPQHFGDGTRLSIL.

J is TRBJ2-1 and V is TRBV19; D gene ambiguous. CDR3 size: 17 residues. Trimming took 5 bases from V and 0 from J, leaving 17 bases between them. Germline V gene sequence: CDR1 LNHDA, CDR2 SQIVND (reference sequence). The CDR3, as DNA: TGTGCCAGTAGTCCGCGGACCTATCCGAGCTCCTACAATGAGCAGTTCTTC. The encoded protein is CASSPRTYPSSYNEQFF. Variable domain in full (rest from reference TRBV19 and TRBJ2-1): DGGITQSPKYLFRKEGQNVTLSCEQNLNHDAMYWYRQDPGQGLRLIYYSQIVNDFQKGDIAEGYSVSREKKESFPLTVTSAQKNPTAFYLCASSPRTYPSSYNEQFFGPGTRLTVL.

The chain combines TRBV5-1 with TRBJ1-1, with D hard to call. Germline V gene lookup returns CDR1 SGHRS and CDR2 YFSETQ. V was trimmed by 2 bases and J by 5 bases, leaving 10 bases between them. The CDR3 runs 13 residues. CDR3 in amino acids: CASSLNAVTEAFF. The DNA for the CDR3 is TGCGCCAGCAGCTTAAACGCCGTGACTGAAGCTTTCTTT.

This clonotype was recorded many times. The V call is TRBV28, the J call TRBJ2-4; 7 bases are shared with TRBD1. Germline assignment: CDR1 MDHEN and CDR2 SYDVKM. V was pared by 6 bases and J by 4 bases, with 6 bases of the junction left unmatched. This CDR3 comprises 14 residues. CDR3 sequence reads: CASSLPGQKNIQYF. The CDR3 nucleotides read TGTGCCAGCAGCCTTCCGGGACAGAAAAACATTCAGTACTTC.

V usage is TRBV18 and J usage is TRBJ1-4; no firm D call. The CDR3 length is 13 residues. Germline lookup yields CDR1 KGHSH and CDR2 LQKENI. Trimming removed 5 bases at V and 0 bases at J, with 4 bases between. The CDR3 sequence is CASSSATNEKLFF. The CDR3 nucleotides are TGTGCCAGCTCATCCGCAACTAATGAAAAACTGTTTTTT.

The chain recombines TRBV5-6 with TRBJ2-1; tentatively, D is TRBD1 (5 bases). The V end was cut by 3 bases, the J end by 8 bases, with 12 bases between. Germline loops: CDR1 SGHDT, CDR2 YYEEEE. CDR3 length: 13 residues. The CDR3 loop reads CASSSLGAYEQFF. CDR3 in DNA: TGTGCCAGCAGCTCCCTTGGGGCGTATGAGCAGTTCTTC.

The rearrangement joins TRBV27 to TRBJ2-3; no definite D call. The CDR3 runs 15 residues. Germline CDR1 MNHEY, CDR2 SMNVEV (reference sequence). The V gene lost 1 base and the J gene lost 6 bases, with 14 bases spanning the gap. The CDR3 DNA follows: TGTGCCAGCAGTTTATATGCGCTAGTCCCCGATACGCAGTATTTT. The encoded protein is CASSLYALVPDTQYF.

This clonotype has a count of ten or more. The J gene is TRBJ1-1, the V gene TRBV27; possible D gene TRBD1, 6 bases. Germline CDR1 is MNHEY and CDR2 is SMNVEV (reference sequence). V lost 6 bases and J lost 5, with 16 bases in between. The CDR3 runs 14 residues. CDR3 sequence reads: CASRGVGQGTEAFF. CDR3 coding DNA: TGTGCCAGCAGGGGGGTCGGCCAGGGGACTGAAGCTTTCTTT.

This clonotype was seen at least ten times. The rearrangement joins TRBV20-1 to TRBJ2-7; no definite D call. The V end lost 1 base, the J end lost 0 bases, and 7 bases lay between the germline ends. CDR1 is DFQATT, CDR2 SNEGSKA, per germline (reference sequence). CDR3 length: 13 amino acids. Here the CDR3 DNA reads TGCAGTGCTAGAGGCCCCGACTCCTACGAGCAGTACTTC. This sequence encodes CSARGPDSYEQYF.

The V and J genes are TRBV30 and TRBJ2-7, with 7 nucleotides matching TRBD1. From germline, CDR1 is GTSNPN and CDR2 SVGIG (reference sequence). The V segment lost 5 bases and the J segment 5 bases; nucleotides outside the gene matches: 9. The CDR3 totals 13 residues. CDR3: CAWETGVVDEQYF. The CDR3, as DNA: TGTGCCTGGGAAACAGGGGTGGTAGACGAGCAGTACTTC.

This clonotype has more than one count but fewer than ten. The chain recombines TRBV9 with TRBJ1-1; D is possibly TRBD1 (5 bases). The CDR3 is made up of 14 amino acids. Trimming left V 0 bases short and J 4 bases short, with 10 bases between. Per the germline V gene, CDR1 is SGDLS and CDR2 is YYNGEE. CDR3 bases: TGTGCCAGCAGCGTAGAGGTTGACAGCACTGAAGCTTTCTTT. Translated: CASSVEVDSTEAFF.

The genes are TRBV6-5 and TRBJ1-1; 7 bases line up with TRBD1. The CDR3 is 14 residues long. Germline V gives CDR1 MNHEY, CDR2 SVGAGI. Trimming removed 5 bases from V and 1 base from J; junction bases left unmatched: 4. The CDR3 is CASSQGVRNTEAFF. The CDR3 DNA is TGTGCCAGCAGTCAGGGGGTGAGGAACACTGAAGCTTTCTTT.

This clonotype was counted a few times. The V call is TRBV7-2, the J call TRBJ2-7; D call uncertain. This CDR3 spans 16 amino acids. V lost 1 base and J lost 2, with 15 bases in between. CDR1 SGHTA and CDR2 FQGNSA come from the germline V gene. CDR3 amino acids: CASSLEFGSLTYEQYF. In DNA, the CDR3 is TGTGCCAGCAGCTTAGAGTTCGGCAGTCTTACCTACGAGCAGTACTTC.

The V and J genes are TRBV6-2 or TRBV6-3 and TRBJ1-1; unclear D gene. Germline V gene lookup returns CDR1 MNHEY and CDR2 SVGEGT. The ends were cut back, 7 bases at V and 0 bases at J, with 9 bases in the middle. CDR3 length: 13 residues. In nucleotides, the CDR3 is TGTGCCAGCACCACCAGCATGAACACTGAAGCTTTCTTT. Amino acids: CASTTSMNTEAFF.

The chain uses TRBV28 and TRBJ2-3; no clear D. Trimming left V 5 bases short and J 6 bases short, with 9 bases between. The CDR3 runs 12 residues. Looked up from germline, CDR1 is MDHEN and CDR2 is SYDVKM. The CDR3 sequence is CASSRISDTQYF. The CDR3, as DNA: TGTGCCAGCAGTCGGATTTCGGATACGCAGTATTTT.

The chain combines TRBV11-2 with TRBJ2-5; D is ambiguous. Germline assignment: CDR1 SGHAT and CDR2 FQNNGV. Trimming left V 3 bases short and J 1 base short, with 3 bases between. This CDR3 has 12 amino acids. The CDR3 loop is CASSFAQETQYF. CDR3 coding DNA: TGTGCCAGCAGCTTCGCCCAAGAGACCCAGTACTTC. Based on the CDR3 plus reference TRBV11-2 and TRBJ2-5, the full variable domain is EAGVAQSPRYKIIEKRQSVAFWCNPISGHATLYWYQQILGQGPKLLIQFQNNGVVDDSQLPKDRFSAERLKGVDSTLKIQPAKLEDSAVYLCASSFAQETQYFGPGTRLLVL.